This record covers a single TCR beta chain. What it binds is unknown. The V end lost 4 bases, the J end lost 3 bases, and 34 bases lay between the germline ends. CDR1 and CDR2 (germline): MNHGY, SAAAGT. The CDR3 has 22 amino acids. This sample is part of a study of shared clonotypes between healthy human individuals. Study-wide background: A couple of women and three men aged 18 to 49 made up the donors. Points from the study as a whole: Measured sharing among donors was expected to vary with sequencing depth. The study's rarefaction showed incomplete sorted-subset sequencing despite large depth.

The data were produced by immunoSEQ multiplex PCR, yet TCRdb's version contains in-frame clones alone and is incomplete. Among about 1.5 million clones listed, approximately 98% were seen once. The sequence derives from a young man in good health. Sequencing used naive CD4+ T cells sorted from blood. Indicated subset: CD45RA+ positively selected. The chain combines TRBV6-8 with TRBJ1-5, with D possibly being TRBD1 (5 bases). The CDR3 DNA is TGTGCCAGCAGTTCCTTTTTTCGTAGGACGGGGGGTTTTGTTACCCACAATCAGCCCCAGCATTTT. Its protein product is CASSSFFRRTGGFVTHNQPQHF.